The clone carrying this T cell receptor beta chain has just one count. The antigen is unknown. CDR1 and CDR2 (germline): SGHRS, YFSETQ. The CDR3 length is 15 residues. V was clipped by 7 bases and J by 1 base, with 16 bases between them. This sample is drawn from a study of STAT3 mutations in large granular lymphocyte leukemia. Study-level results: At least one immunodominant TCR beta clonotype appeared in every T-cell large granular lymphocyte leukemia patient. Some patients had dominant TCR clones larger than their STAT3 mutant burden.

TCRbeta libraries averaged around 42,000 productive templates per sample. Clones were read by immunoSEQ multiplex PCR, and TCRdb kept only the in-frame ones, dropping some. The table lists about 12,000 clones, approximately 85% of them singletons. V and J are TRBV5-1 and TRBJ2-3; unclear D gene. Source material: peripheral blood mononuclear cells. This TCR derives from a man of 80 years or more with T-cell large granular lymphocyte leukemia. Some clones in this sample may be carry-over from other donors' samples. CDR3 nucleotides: TGCGCCAGCTTTCGTGGGGTAGGTGGCACAGATACGCAGTATTTT. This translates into CASFRGVGGTDTQYF.